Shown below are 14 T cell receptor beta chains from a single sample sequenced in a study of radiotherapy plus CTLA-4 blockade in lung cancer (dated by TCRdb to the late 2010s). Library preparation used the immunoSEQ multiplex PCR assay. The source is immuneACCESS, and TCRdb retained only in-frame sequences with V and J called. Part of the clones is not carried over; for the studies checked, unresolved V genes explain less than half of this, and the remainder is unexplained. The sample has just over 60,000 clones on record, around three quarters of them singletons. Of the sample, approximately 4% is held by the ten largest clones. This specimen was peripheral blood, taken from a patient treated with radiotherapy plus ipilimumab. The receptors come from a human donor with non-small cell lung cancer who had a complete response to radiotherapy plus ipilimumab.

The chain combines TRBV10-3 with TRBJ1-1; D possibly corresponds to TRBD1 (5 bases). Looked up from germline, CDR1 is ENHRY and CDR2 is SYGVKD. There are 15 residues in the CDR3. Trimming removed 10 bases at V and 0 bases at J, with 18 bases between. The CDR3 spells CATSKGLPLNTEAFF. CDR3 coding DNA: TGTGCCACGAGCAAGGGACTTCCCTTGAACACTGAAGCTTTCTTT.

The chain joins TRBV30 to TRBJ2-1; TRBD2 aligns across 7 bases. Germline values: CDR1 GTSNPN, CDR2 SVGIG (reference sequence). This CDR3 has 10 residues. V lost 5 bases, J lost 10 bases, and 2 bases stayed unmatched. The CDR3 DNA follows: TGTGCCTGGGGGGGGGTAGAGCAGTTCTTC. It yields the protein CAWGGVEQFF. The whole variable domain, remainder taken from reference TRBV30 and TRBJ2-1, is SQTIHQWPATLVQPVGSPLSLECTVEGTSNPNLYWYRQAAGRGLQLLFYSVGIGQISSEVPQNLSASRPQDRQFILSSKKLLLSDSGFYLCAWGGVEQFFGPGTRLTVL.

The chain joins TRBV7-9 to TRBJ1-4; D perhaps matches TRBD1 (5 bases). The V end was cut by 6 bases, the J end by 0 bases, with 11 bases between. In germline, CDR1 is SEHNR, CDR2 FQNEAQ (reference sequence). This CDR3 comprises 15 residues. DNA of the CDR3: TGTGCCAGCAGTGGGGGGGAATCAACTAATGAAAAACTGTTTTTT. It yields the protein CASSGGESTNEKLFF.

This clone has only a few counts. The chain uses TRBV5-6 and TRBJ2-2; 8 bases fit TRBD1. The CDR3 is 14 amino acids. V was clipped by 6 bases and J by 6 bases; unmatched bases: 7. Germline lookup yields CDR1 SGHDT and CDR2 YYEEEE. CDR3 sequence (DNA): TGTGCCAGCAAATACAGGGGGATGGCCGGGGAGCTGTTTTTT. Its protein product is CASKYRGMAGELFF. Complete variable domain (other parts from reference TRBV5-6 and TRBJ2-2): DAGVTQSPTHLIKTRGQQVTLRCSPKSGHDTVSWYQQALGQGPQFIFQYYEEEERQRGNFPDRFSGHQFPNYSSELNVNALLLGDSALYLCASKYRGMAGELFFGEGSRLTVL.

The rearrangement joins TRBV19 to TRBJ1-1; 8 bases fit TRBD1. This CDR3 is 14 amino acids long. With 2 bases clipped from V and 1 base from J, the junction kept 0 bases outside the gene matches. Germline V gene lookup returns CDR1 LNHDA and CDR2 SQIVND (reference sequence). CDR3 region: CASSIQGANTEAFF. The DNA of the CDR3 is TGTGCCAGTAGTATACAGGGGGCGAACACTGAAGCTTTCTTT.

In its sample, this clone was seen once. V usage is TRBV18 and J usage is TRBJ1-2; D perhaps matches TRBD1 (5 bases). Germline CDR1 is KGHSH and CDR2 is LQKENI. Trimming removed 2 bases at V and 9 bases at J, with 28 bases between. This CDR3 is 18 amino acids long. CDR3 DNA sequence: TGTGCCAGCTCACCAAAGGACACGACCGGCCAGGTCCAAAGGAGCTACACCTTC. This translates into CASSPKDTTGQVQRSYTF.

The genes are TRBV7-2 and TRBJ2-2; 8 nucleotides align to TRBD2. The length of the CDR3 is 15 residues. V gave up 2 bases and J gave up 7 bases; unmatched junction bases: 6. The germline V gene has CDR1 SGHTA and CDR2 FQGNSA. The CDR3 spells CASSLNRLASGELFF. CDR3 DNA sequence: TGTGCCAGCAGCTTAAATCGACTAGCGAGCGGGGAGCTGTTTTTT.

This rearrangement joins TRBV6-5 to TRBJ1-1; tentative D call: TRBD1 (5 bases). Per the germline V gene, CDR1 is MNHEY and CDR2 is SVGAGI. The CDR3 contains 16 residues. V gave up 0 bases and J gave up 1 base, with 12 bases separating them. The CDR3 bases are TGTGCCAGCAGTTACTCGATACCAGGGTGGAACACTGAAGCTTTCTTT. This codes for CASSYSIPGWNTEAFF.

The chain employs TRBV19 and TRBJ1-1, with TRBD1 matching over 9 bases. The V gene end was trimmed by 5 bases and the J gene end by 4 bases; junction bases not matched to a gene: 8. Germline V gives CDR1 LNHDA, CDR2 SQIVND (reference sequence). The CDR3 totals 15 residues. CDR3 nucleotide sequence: TGTGCCAGTAGTGAGCTCGCGACAGGGGGCACTGAAGCTTTCTTT. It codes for CASSELATGGTEAFF.

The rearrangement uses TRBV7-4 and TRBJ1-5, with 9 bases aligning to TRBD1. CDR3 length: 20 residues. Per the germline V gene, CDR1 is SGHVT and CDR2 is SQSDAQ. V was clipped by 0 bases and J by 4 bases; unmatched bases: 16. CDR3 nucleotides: TGTGCCAGCAGCTTAGCGACGGAGGGGACAGGGAGGAGGGTAAATCAGCCCCAGCATTTT. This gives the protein CASSLATEGTGRRVNQPQHF.

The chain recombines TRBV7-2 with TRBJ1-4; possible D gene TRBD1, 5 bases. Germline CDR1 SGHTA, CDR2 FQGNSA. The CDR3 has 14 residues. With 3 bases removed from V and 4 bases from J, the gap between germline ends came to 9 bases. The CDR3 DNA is TGTGCCAGCAGCTTGAGGGGTGGTAATGAAAAACTGTTTTTT. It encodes CASSLRGGNEKLFF.

The CDR3 region has the DNA TGCGCCAGCAGGGGGGCGGTCAATCAGCCCCAGCATTTT. Amino acids: CASRGAVNQPQHF. The chain is built from TRBV10-2 and TRBJ1-5; D is perhaps TRBD1 (6 bases). In germline, CDR1 is WSHSY, CDR2 SAAADI. V lost 6 bases to trimming and J lost 3 bases, with 9 bases between them. CDR3 length: 13 residues.

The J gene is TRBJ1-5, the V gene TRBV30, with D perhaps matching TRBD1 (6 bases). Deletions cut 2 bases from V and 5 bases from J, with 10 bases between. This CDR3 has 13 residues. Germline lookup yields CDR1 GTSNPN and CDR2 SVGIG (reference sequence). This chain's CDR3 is CAWSRGGDQPQHF. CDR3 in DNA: TGTGCCTGGAGTAGAGGGGGTGATCAGCCCCAGCATTTT.

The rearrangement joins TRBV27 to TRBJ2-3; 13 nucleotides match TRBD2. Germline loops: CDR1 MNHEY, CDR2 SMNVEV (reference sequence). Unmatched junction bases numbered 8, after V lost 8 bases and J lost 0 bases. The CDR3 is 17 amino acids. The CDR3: CASGTSGRATSTDTQYF. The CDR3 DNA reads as TGTGCCAGCGGCACTAGCGGGAGGGCAACTAGCACAGATACGCAGTATTTT.